Below, 27 T cell receptor beta chains from the same sample are listed, as sequenced in a study of CD8 T cells in Susac syndrome. RNA was extracted with the RNeasy kit, and a quantity of roughly 0.5 to 1 ug was reverse transcribed using random hexamers. MiXCR was run by TCRdb on the immunoSEQ multiplex PCR reads, yielding one entry per CDR3 protein. Among approximately 190,000 distinct CDR3 sequences listed, approximately 96% were seen once. Material for sequencing was CD4+ T cells from PBMCs. These receptors all stem from a human donor with Susac syndrome.

This chain connects TRBV29-1 to TRBJ2-2; perhaps TRBD1 as D (5 bases). The V and J ends lost 7 bases and 0 bases respectively, with 15 bases between them. Germline lookup yields CDR1 SQVTM and CDR2 ANQGSEA. CDR3 length equals 15 residues. The CDR3 sequence: CSAGIAGSNTGELFF. In DNA form, the CDR3 reads TGCAGCGCGGGCATCGCAGGGTCGAACACCGGGGAGCTGTTTTTT.

The chain recombines TRBV20-1 with TRBJ1-6, with no clear D. Looked up from germline, CDR1 is DFQATT and CDR2 is SNEGSKA (reference sequence). V was trimmed by 1 base and J by 9 bases, leaving 22 bases between them. The CDR3 has 17 residues. The CDR3 sequence: CSARGNHVLKPSSPLHF. The CDR3 nucleotides are TGCAGTGCTAGAGGAAACCACGTACTAAAGCCGAGTTCACCCCTCCACTTT.

The chain employs TRBV30 and TRBJ1-5, with 11 positions matching TRBD1. CDR1 is GTSNPN and CDR2 is SVGIG in the germline V gene (reference sequence). The CDR3 loop spans 17 amino acids. J gave up 0 bases and V 2 bases, and 6 bases lay outside the gene matches. This chain's CDR3 is CAWSYRTGGTSNQPQHF. CDR3 DNA sequence: TGTGCCTGGAGTTATCGGACAGGGGGCACTAGCAATCAGCCCCAGCATTTT.

The CDR3: CASSLGGAANEQFF. The DNA of the CDR3 is TGTGCCAGCAGTCTCGGGGGGGCGGCCAATGAGCAGTTCTTC. The chain recombines TRBV12-3 or TRBV12-4 with TRBJ2-1; 8 bases match TRBD2. The CDR3 is 14 amino acids. The V segment lost 5 bases and the J segment 6 bases; nucleotides outside the gene matches: 6.

CDR3 sequence reads: CASSLEAVQETQYF. CDR3 sequence (DNA): TGCGCCAGCAGCTTGGAGGCAGTTCAAGAGACCCAGTACTTC. V and J are TRBV5-1 and TRBJ2-5; D remains ambiguous. Germline values: CDR1 SGHRS, CDR2 YFSETQ. The CDR3 runs 14 residues. With 0 bases removed from V and 2 bases from J, the gap between germline ends came to 8 bases.

The V call is TRBV9, the J call TRBJ2-5; 8 nucleotides match TRBD2. Unmatched junction bases numbered 7, after V lost 4 bases and J lost 5 bases. The CDR3 is made up of 14 amino acids. The germline V gene has CDR1 SGDLS and CDR2 YYNGEE. CDR3 in amino acids: CASSPGLATETQYF. CDR3 DNA: TGTGCCAGCAGCCCCGGACTAGCAACCGAGACCCAGTACTTC.

The CDR3 reads CASSPGSTADEQFF. The CDR3 coding sequence is TGTGCCAGCTCACCAGGCTCTACTGCCGATGAGCAGTTCTTC. The chain is built from TRBV18 and TRBJ2-1; no reliable D call. The germline CDR1 and CDR2 sequences are KGHSH and LQKENI. The V gene lost 2 bases and the J gene lost 8 bases, with 13 bases spanning the gap. The CDR3 sequence is 14 residues long.

This rearrangement joins TRBV4-3 to TRBJ1-2; 7 bases are shared with TRBD1. V was clipped by 0 bases and J by 7 bases; unmatched bases: 8. CDR1 is LGHNA, CDR2 YSLEER, per germline. The CDR3 is 15 residues long. CDR3 amino acids: CASSQDGTVASGYTF. The CDR3 coding sequence is TGCGCCAGCAGCCAAGATGGGACAGTTGCTAGTGGCTACACCTTC.

V is TRBV20-1 and J is TRBJ2-1, with TRBD1 identical over 9 bases. CDR1 DFQATT and CDR2 SNEGSKA come from the germline V gene (reference sequence). V dropped 6 bases and J dropped 0; count of bases not matched to a gene: 3. The CDR3 totals 14 residues. CDR3 region: CSARDRASYNEQFF. In DNA, the CDR3 is TGCAGTGCCCGGGACAGGGCCTCCTACAATGAGCAGTTCTTC.

This sequence joins TRBV6-4 and TRBJ2-3; TRBD2 aligns across 10 bases. The CDR3 loop spans 16 amino acids. The germline gives CDR1 MRHNA, CDR2 SNTAGT. Losses at the gene ends were 4 bases for V and 2 bases for J; bases not matched to a gene: 6. CDR3 sequence (DNA): TGTGCCAGCAGTGTCCTGAGCGGGGGGGCCACAGATACGCAGTATTTT. It encodes CASSVLSGGATDTQYF.

A few counts support this clonotype. The V call is TRBV24-1, the J call TRBJ2-3; tentatively, D is TRBD2 (6 bases). With 2 bases removed from V and 1 base from J, the gap between germline ends came to 6 bases. CDR1 is KGHDR, CDR2 SFDVKD, per germline. This CDR3 contains 14 residues. In DNA form, the CDR3 reads TGTGCCACCAGTGATTCGGGGGGCACAGATACGCAGTATTTT. As protein: CATSDSGGTDTQYF.

Here the CDR3 DNA reads TGCAGTGCTAGAGATCAGGCAGGGATCACTGAAGCTTTCTTT. Protein sequence: CSARDQAGITEAFF. The chain combines TRBV20-1 with TRBJ1-1; D possibly corresponds to TRBD1 (5 bases). The CDR3 is 14 residues long. V lost 0 bases and J 4 bases, leaving 12 bases between the germline ends. The germline CDR1 and CDR2 sequences are DFQATT and SNEGSKA (reference sequence).

The gene calls are TRBV20-1 and TRBJ1-1; D is unresolved. This CDR3 spans 13 amino acids. V was cut by 6 bases and J by 0 bases, with 11 bases left in between. Looked up from germline, CDR1 is DFQATT and CDR2 is SNEGSKA (reference sequence). The CDR3: CSARTELNTEAFF. The CDR3 coding sequence is TGCAGTGCCCGAACAGAGCTGAACACTGAAGCTTTCTTT.

This clonotype occurred once. The CDR3 spells CAISDSLIDTQYF. DNA of the CDR3: TGTGCCATCAGTGATTCCCTAATAGATACGCAGTATTTT. The chain joins TRBV10-3 to TRBJ2-3, with unresolved D. Trimming pared 3 bases from V and 5 bases from J, leaving 9 bases between. CDR1 and CDR2 (germline): ENHRY, SYGVKD. The CDR3 runs 13 residues.

The chain employs TRBV27 and TRBJ2-3; no clear D. Germline CDR1 is MNHEY and CDR2 is SMNVEV (reference sequence). Trimming shortened V by 0 bases and J by 4 bases, and 8 bases separated the two germline ends. The CDR3 runs 14 residues. The CDR3 DNA sequence: TGTGCCAGCAGTTTATCGTCCGCTGCAGATACGCAGTATTTT. As protein: CASSLSSAADTQYF.

V is TRBV18 and J is TRBJ1-6; D might be TRBD1 (5 bases). The CDR3 runs to 16 residues. The V and J ends lost 2 bases and 8 bases respectively, with 16 bases between them. Germline lookup yields CDR1 KGHSH and CDR2 LQKENI. The CDR3 DNA reads as TGTGCCAGCTCACCATCACAACTAGGGGCGGATTCACCCCTCCACTTT. Residues: CASSPSQLGADSPLHF.

The gene calls are TRBV19 and TRBJ2-1; TRBD1 aligns across 8 bases. Germline V CDR1 and CDR2: LNHDA, SQIVND (reference sequence). The CDR3 covers 12 residues. Trimming took 6 bases from V and 13 from J; bases not matched to a gene: 8. CDR3 protein: CASRQTGEPQFF. DNA of the CDR3: TGTGCCAGTAGGCAGACAGGGGAACCTCAGTTCTTC.

The chain links TRBV5-1 to TRBJ2-5, with 8 bases lining up with TRBD1. After removal of 4 bases from V and 5 bases from J, the junction contained 7 bases not matched to a gene. Germline assignment: CDR1 SGHRS and CDR2 YFSETQ. This CDR3 region has 14 residues. The CDR3 protein is CASSQGQGPETQYF. CDR3 nucleotides: TGCGCCAGCAGCCAAGGACAGGGTCCCGAGACCCAGTACTTC. The variable domain in full, completed from reference TRBV5-1 and TRBJ2-5, reads KAGVTQTPRYLIKTRGQQVTLSCSPISGHRSVSWYQQTPGQGLQFLFEYFSETQRNKGNFPGRFSGRQFSNSRSEMNVSTLELGDSALYLCASSQGQGPETQYFGPGTRLLVL.

The rearrangement links TRBV7-9 to TRBJ2-3; D is possibly TRBD1 (5 bases). CDR3 length equals 17 residues. V lost 5 bases, J lost 0 bases, and 18 bases lay in between. Germline lookup yields CDR1 SEHNR and CDR2 FQNEAQ (reference sequence). CDR3 sequence: CASSRTGSAMSTDTQYF. The DNA for the CDR3 is TGTGCCAGCAGCCGCACAGGCTCCGCTATGAGCACAGATACGCAGTATTTT.

The chain carries TRBV6-2 or TRBV6-3 and TRBJ1-5; no clear D gene. CDR1 and CDR2 from the germline V gene are MNHEY and SVGEGT. CDR3 length: 12 residues. Between the trimmed V and J ends, which lost 4 bases and 9 bases, there was a span of 10 bases. In nucleotides, the CDR3 is TGTGCCAGCAGTTTTAATCTTCGGCCCCAGCATTTT. Its translation is CASSFNLRPQHF.

J is TRBJ1-5 and V is TRBV2, with D uncertain. The V gene's germline CDR1 is SNHLY and CDR2 FYNNEI. This CDR3 contains 13 residues. V was trimmed by 2 bases and J by 6 bases, leaving 8 bases between them. The CDR3 is CASSERESQPQHF. CDR3 DNA sequence: TGTGCCAGCAGTGAACGGGAGAGTCAGCCCCAGCATTTT.

The chain employs TRBV30 and TRBJ1-4; D is unresolved. Trimming took 5 bases from V and 4 from J, leaving 20 bases between them. The CDR3 sequence is 16 residues long. CDR1 is GTSNPN, CDR2 SVGIG, per germline (reference sequence). The DNA for the CDR3 is TGTGCCTGGGTACCACTCCTGGGCAAGGGTAATGAAAAACTGTTTTTT. Residues: CAWVPLLGKGNEKLFF. Supplemented by reference TRBV30 and TRBJ1-4, the full variable domain reads SQTIHQWPATLVQPVGSPLSLECTVEGTSNPNLYWYRQAAGRGLQLLFYSVGIGQISSEVPQNLSASRPQDRQFILSSKKLLLSDSGFYLCAWVPLLGKGNEKLFFGSGTQLSVL.

V usage is TRBV2 and J usage is TRBJ1-5; D remains ambiguous. Germline V gene data show CDR1 as SNHLY and CDR2 as FYNNEI. V shed 4 bases and J shed 7 bases, with 5 bases lying between them. The CDR3 consists of 11 residues. CDR3 sequence: CASSVSQPQHF. In nucleotides, the CDR3 is TGTGCCAGCAGTGTCTCCCAGCCCCAGCATTTT.

V and J are TRBV12-5 and TRBJ2-1, with 7 bases matching TRBD1. This CDR3 is built from 16 residues. CDR1 and CDR2 (germline): LGHNT, FRNRAP. Losses at the gene ends were 5 bases for V and 7 bases for J; bases not matched to a gene: 14. CDR3 nucleotide sequence: TGTGCTAGTGGTCCCAGGGGGACACACTATGAGAATGAGCAGTTCTTC. Translated, it gives CASGPRGTHYENEQFF. Using reference TRBV12-5 and TRBJ2-1 for the parts outside the CDR3, the full variable domain is DARVTQTPRHKVTEMGQEVTMRCQPILGHNTVFWYRQTMMQGLELLAYFRNRAPLDDSGMPKDRFSAEMPDATLATLKIQPSEPRDSAVYFCASGPRGTHYENEQFFGPGTRLTVL.

This chain uses TRBV4-3 with TRBJ2-7; TRBD1 matches 7 bases. This CDR3 spans 15 amino acids. Germline CDR1 LGHNA, CDR2 YSLEER. V lost 0 bases to trimming and J lost 1 base; unmatched junction nucleotides: 3. The CDR3 sequence is CASSQEDRYSYEQYF. The CDR3, as DNA: TGCGCCAGCAGCCAAGAGGACAGGTATTCCTACGAGCAGTACTTC.

The CDR3 protein is CASSFPGRPYTF. CDR3 sequence (DNA): TGTGCCAGCAGCTTCCCGGGACGGCCCTACACCTTC. The V and J genes are TRBV3-1 and TRBJ1-2; D perhaps matches TRBD1 (5 bases). The CDR3 has 12 amino acids. V was trimmed by 5 bases and J by 10 bases, leaving 14 bases between them. Looked up from germline, CDR1 is LGHDT and CDR2 is YNNKEL (reference sequence).

This chain links TRBV30 with TRBJ2-1; 8 nucleotides line up with TRBD2. The CDR3 runs to 15 residues. After removal of 0 bases from V and 7 bases from J, the junction contained 8 bases not matched to a gene. Germline CDR1 reads GTSNPN; CDR2 reads SVGIG (reference sequence). The CDR3 coding sequence is TGTGCCTGGAGTGTAAGGCGGGGGGCATCTAATGAGCAGTTCTTC. It specifies CAWSVRRGASNEQFF.